Presented here are 14 T cell receptor beta chains from one specimen sequenced in a study of T cells expressing NK-cell markers. Following a re-call of the 5' RACE reads, TCRdb has one entry per CDR3 protein and lacks DNA. This table lists around 380,000 distinct CDR3 sequences. The sample was blood T cells: a sorted CD56 or NKG2C T cell subset, CD4+ or CD8+ T cells, or bulk PBMC T cells (not recorded which). The receptors were sampled from a woman between 45 and 65 years old in good health.

The chain is built from TRBV7-9 and TRBJ1-3; the TCRdb call, TRBD1, lacks DNA for checking. CDR3 length: 15 amino acids. Germline V gene sequence: CDR1 SEHNR, CDR2 FQNEAQ (reference sequence). CDR3 protein: CASSPRDRDRNTIYF.

The chain carries TRBV2 and TRBJ2-5; TCRdb reports TRBD2, a call that lacks DNA to check it against. The CDR3 is 15 amino acids. The V gene's germline CDR1 is SNHLY and CDR2 FYNNEI. This chain's CDR3 is CASSDAREGGETQYF.

The rearrangement links TRBV28 to TRBJ2-1; no DNA is available, so the TRBD2 call from TCRdb remains unchecked. The germline CDR1 and CDR2 sequences are MDHEN and SYDVKM. This CDR3 region has 14 residues. The CDR3 sequence is CASSTSGEKNEQFF.

This chain joins TRBV29-1 and TRBJ2-2; the TRBD2 assignment by TCRdb is unverifiable without DNA. Germline V gene data show CDR1 as SQVTM and CDR2 as ANQGSEA. There are 14 residues in the CDR3. CDR3 residues: CSARSGGNTGELFF.

This chain links TRBV19 with TRBJ1-4. CDR1 is LNHDA, CDR2 SQIVND, per germline (reference sequence). This CDR3 has 14 residues. CDR3 in amino acids: CASSRAGRAEKLFF.

This chain uses TRBV7-9 with TRBJ2-1; as DNA is missing, the TRBD1 call by TCRdb cannot be tested. Germline V CDR1 and CDR2: SEHNR, FQNEAQ (reference sequence). This CDR3 region has 14 residues. CDR3 protein: CASSHWTGRNEQFF.

V usage is TRBV25-1 and J usage is TRBJ2-3; TCRdb reports TRBD2, a call that lacks DNA to check it against. The CDR3 covers 12 residues. The germline V gene has CDR1 MGHDK and CDR2 SYGVNS. CDR3 residues: CASRVAGGTQYF.

The chain combines TRBV2 with TRBJ1-1. The CDR3 runs 13 residues. Germline V gives CDR1 SNHLY, CDR2 FYNNEI. The CDR3 here is CASSMDRNTEAFF.

This chain uses TRBV3-1 with TRBJ2-5; TCRdb calls TRBD1, which cannot be checked without DNA. This CDR3 is 14 amino acids long. Germline V lookup: CDR1 LGHDT, CDR2 YNNKEL (reference sequence). The CDR3 loop reads CASSRWGPGETQYF.

The chain has TRBV7-7 and TRBJ2-1; with no DNA, the TCRdb D assignment of TRBD2 cannot be verified. There are 20 residues in the CDR3. Germline CDR1 and CDR2: SSHAT and FNYEAQ (reference sequence). CDR3 amino acids: CASSSVPSTSGRAGLNEQFF.

The J gene is TRBJ2-5, the V gene TRBV20-1; the TCRdb call, TRBD2, lacks DNA for checking. Germline CDR1 reads DFQATT; CDR2 reads SNEGSKA (reference sequence). There are 15 residues in the CDR3. The CDR3 spells CSAALTSEAKKTQYF.

The CDR3 is CASTHATSRLGYLEQFF. The chain couples TRBV12-3 or TRBV12-4 to TRBJ2-1; the D gene TCRdb calls, TRBD2, cannot be checked with no DNA. The CDR3 is 17 amino acids.

CDR3 in amino acids: CASSHGTWDRSTDTQYF. This chain links TRBV4-1 with TRBJ2-3; TCRdb indicates TRBD1, and absent DNA this call remains unverified. The CDR3 has 17 residues. Germline V gives CDR1 MGHRA, CDR2 YSYEKL.

The chain is built from TRBV20-1 and TRBJ1-2; TCRdb calls TRBD1, which cannot be checked without DNA. There are 14 residues in the CDR3. Germline lookup yields CDR1 DFQATT and CDR2 SNEGSKA (reference sequence). The CDR3 region is CSAKESGAVDGYTF.